This T cell receptor (beta chain) came from a study of beta chain features in type 1 diabetes. At the level of the study: On cell yields, gender and age, patients and healthy donors were similar.

Sorted CD4+ subsets: naive, central memory, regulatory, stem cell-like memory (CD45RO/CCR7/CD25/CD127/CD95/CD27 panel). Expressed TCRB transcripts were sequenced after all isolated RNA was converted to cDNA. Sequencing was performed with immunoSEQ multiplex PCR; in TCRdb, only in-frame clones are kept and a portion is missing. This table has more than 250,000 clones, roughly 21% appearing once. Study-level results: Researchers report that Type 1 diabetes patients had moderately but significantly shorter TCRB CDR3s across all four CD4+ subsets.

The CDR3 is made up of 16 amino acids. CDR1 and CDR2 from the germline V gene are MDHEN and SYDVKM. The V end lost 5 bases, the J end lost 1 base, and 14 bases lay between the germline ends. This clone was seen a few times. Its matching antigen is unknown. This clonotype originated in a woman aged 40 to 50 with type 1 diabetes. V gene TRBV28 combines with J gene TRBJ2-2; tentatively, D is TRBD1 (6 bases). Sequenced input: naive CD4+ T cells from blood. The CDR3 DNA reads as TGTGCCAGCAGTCGTCGACAGGCTCAGAACACCGGGGAGCTGTTTTTT. Protein product: CASSRRQAQNTGELFF. Supplemented by reference TRBV28 and TRBJ2-2, the full variable domain reads DVKVTQSSRYLVKRTGEKVFLECVQDMDHENMFWYRQDPGLGLRLIYFSYDVKMKEKGDIPEGYSVSREKKERFSLILESASTNQTSMYLCASSRRQAQNTGELFFGEGSRLTVL.